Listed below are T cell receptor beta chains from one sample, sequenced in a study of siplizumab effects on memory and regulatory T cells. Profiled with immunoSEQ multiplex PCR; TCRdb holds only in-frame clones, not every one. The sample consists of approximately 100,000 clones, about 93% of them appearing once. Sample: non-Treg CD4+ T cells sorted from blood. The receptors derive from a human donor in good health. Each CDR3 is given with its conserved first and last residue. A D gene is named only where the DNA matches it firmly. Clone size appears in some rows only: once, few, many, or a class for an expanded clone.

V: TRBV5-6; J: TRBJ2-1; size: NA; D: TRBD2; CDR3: CASSLGLAGVEQFF; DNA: TGTGCCAGCAGCTTGGGACTAGCGGGAGTTGAGCAGTTCTTC
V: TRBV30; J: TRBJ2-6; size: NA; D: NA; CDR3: CAWSRGYGANVLTF; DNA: TGTGCCTGGAGCAGGGGTTACGGGGCCAACGTCCTGACTTTC
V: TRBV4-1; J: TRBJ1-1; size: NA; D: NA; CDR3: CASSKVLNTEAFF; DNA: TGCGCCAGCAGTAAAGTTTTGAACACTGAAGCTTTCTTT
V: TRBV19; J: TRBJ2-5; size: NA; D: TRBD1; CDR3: CASSNRTGGKETQYF; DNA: TGTGCCAGTAGTAACCGGACAGGGGGGAAAGAGACCCAGTACTTC
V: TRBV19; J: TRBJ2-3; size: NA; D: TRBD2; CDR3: CASRPGLAGGDTQYF; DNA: TGTGCCAGTAGGCCAGGACTAGCGGGAGGAGATACGCAGTATTTT
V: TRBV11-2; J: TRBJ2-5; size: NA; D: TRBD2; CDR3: CASSSRTSGSGRETQYF; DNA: TGTGCCAGCAGCTCCCGGACTAGCGGGAGCGGGCGGGAGACCCAGTACTTC
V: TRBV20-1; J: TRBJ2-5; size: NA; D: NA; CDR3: CSVGGRGTQYF; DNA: TGCAGTGTGGGGGGACGGGGGACCCAGTACTTC
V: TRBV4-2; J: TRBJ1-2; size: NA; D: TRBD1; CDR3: CASSRTGSEDRGYTF; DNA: TGTGCCAGCAGTCGGACAGGGTCGGAGGATAGGGGCTACACCTTC
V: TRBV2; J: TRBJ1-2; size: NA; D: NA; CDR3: CASRRDNLRGYTF; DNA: TGTGCCAGCAGAAGGGACAATCTGAGAGGCTACACCTTC
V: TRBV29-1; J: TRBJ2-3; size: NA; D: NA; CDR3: CSVVVGGVTDTQYF; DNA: TGCAGCGTTGTTGTGGGAGGCGTCACAGATACGCAGTATTTT
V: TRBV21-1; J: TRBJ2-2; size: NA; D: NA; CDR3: CASSRAFGRTGELFF; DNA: TGTGCCAGCAGCAGAGCGTTCGGACGAACCGGGGAGCTGTTTTTT
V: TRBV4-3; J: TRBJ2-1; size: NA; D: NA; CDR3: CASSHGAYNEQFF; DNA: TGCGCCAGCAGCCATGGAGCCTACAATGAGCAGTTCTTC
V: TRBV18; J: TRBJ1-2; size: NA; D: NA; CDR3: CASSNDRTSGRGGYTF; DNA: TGTGCCAGCTCAAACGATAGGACTTCTGGAAGAGGCGGCTACACCTTC
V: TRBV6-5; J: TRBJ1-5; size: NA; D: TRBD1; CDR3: CASSRGQGNQPQHF; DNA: TGTGCCAGCAGCCGAGGACAGGGCAATCAGCCCCAGCATTTT
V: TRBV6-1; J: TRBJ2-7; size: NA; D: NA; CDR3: CASNNRVLEQYF; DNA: TGTGCCAGCAACAACAGGGTTCTCGAGCAGTACTTC
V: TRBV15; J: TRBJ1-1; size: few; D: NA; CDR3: CATSRAGWENTEAFF; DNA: TGTGCCACCAGCAGAGCGGGGTGGGAGAACACTGAAGCTTTCTTT
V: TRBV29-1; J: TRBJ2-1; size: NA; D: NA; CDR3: CSVETDNEQFF; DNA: TGCAGCGTTGAGACAGACAATGAGCAGTTCTTC
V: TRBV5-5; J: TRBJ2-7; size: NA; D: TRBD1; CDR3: CASTIDRGISYEQYF; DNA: TGTGCCAGCACCATAGACAGGGGGATATCCTACGAGCAGTACTTC
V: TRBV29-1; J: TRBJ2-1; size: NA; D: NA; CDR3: CSVEDSGASLMSSYNEQFF; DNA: TGCAGCGTTGAAGATAGCGGAGCTAGCCTGATGAGCTCCTACAATGAGCAGTTCTTC
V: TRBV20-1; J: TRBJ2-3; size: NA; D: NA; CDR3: CSAVDSDTQYF; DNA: TGCAGTGCGGTGGACAGCGATACGCAGTATTTT
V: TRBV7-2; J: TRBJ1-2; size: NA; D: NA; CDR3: CASSPLRVRDGYTF; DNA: TGTGCCAGCAGCCCCCTCCGGGTTCGAGATGGCTACACCTTC
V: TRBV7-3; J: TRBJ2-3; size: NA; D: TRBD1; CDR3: CASSGGQGLTDTQYF; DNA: TGTGCCAGCAGCGGGGGACAGGGTTTGACAGATACGCAGTATTTT
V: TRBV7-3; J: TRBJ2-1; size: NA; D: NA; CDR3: CASSLGPNNEQFF; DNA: TGTGCCAGCAGCCTAGGACCCAACAATGAGCAGTTCTTC
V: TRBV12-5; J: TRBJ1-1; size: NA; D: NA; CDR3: CASGLPGGVTEAFF; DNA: TGTGCTAGTGGTTTACCCGGAGGGGTCACTGAAGCTTTCTTT
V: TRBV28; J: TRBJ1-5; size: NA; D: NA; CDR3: CASSFGGSGNQPQHF; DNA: TGTGCCAGCAGTTTCGGGGGATCAGGTAATCAGCCCCAGCATTTT
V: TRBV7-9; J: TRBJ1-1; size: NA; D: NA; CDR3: CASSLAPGANTEAFF; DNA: TGTGCCAGCAGCTTAGCGCCGGGGGCGAACACTGAAGCTTTCTTT
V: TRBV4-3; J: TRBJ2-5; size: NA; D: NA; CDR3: CASSQESRREETQYF; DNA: TGCGCCAGCAGCCAAGAAAGTCGACGGGAAGAGACCCAGTACTTC
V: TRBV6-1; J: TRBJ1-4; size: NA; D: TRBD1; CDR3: CASSEGSGTGGEKLFF; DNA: TGTGCCAGCAGTGAAGGGTCGGGGACAGGGGGAGAAAAACTGTTTTTT
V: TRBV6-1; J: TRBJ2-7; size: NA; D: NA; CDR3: CASNLWSYEQYF; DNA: TGTGCCAGCAACCTTTGGTCCTACGAGCAGTACTTC